A selection of T cell receptor beta chains follows, all from one sample in a study of blood T cell repertoires in COVID-19. Libraries were prepared by immunoSEQ multiplex PCR; TCRdb keeps only in-frame clonotypes and omits some of them. The profile shows about 200,000 clones, about 88% of them singletons. The sample comprised PBMCs or T cells enriched from blood (not recorded which). The receptors derive from a woman aged 40 to 50 with acute COVID-19. CDR3s leave out the opening cysteine and the closing phenylalanine or tryptophan. Each record gives: V gene, CDR3 protein.

v_call: TRBV19
cdr3_aa: ASSTPPLTGVSTNTGELF

v_call: TRBV5-4
cdr3_aa: ASSLLVAGGVPETQY

v_call: TRBV27
cdr3_aa: ASSLGSGSDTQY

v_call: TRBV14
cdr3_aa: ASSSRQGGLADTQY

v_call: TRBV3-1/TRBV3-2
cdr3_aa: ASSLTGGLAKNIQY

v_call: TRBV19
cdr3_aa: ASLPRFRTGDEKLF

v_call: TRBV2
cdr3_aa: ASRDTYYGYT

v_call: TRBV28
cdr3_aa: APTAGGRGATEAF

v_call: TRBV19
cdr3_aa: ASSSQSRGGSPLH

v_call: TRBV19
cdr3_aa: ASTLRTGLNEQF

v_call: TRBV11-2
cdr3_aa: ASSFRTRSTDTQY

v_call: TRBV2
cdr3_aa: ASSGQLAGGVDTQY

v_call: TRBV6-5
cdr3_aa: ASIRTSGVGEQF

v_call: TRBV18
cdr3_aa: ASSYLAGAYNEQF

v_call: TRBV7-6
cdr3_aa: ASSLAPGQVGF

v_call: TRBV3-1/TRBV3-2
cdr3_aa: ASSQSRNSPGANVLT

v_call: TRBV19
cdr3_aa: ASNDSPNQPQH

v_call: TRBV7-2
cdr3_aa: ASSPGDRAEQY

v_call: TRBV4-2
cdr3_aa: ASSHGTPNTGELF

v_call: TRBV5-6
cdr3_aa: ASSPRTGGTEAF

v_call: TRBV5-1
cdr3_aa: ASSLEGTDYNEQF

v_call: TRBV28
cdr3_aa: ASSSTRGEASGNTIY

v_call: TRBV19
cdr3_aa: ASSTGGGNTEAF

v_call: TRBV18
cdr3_aa: ASSPSTGTNTGELF

v_call: TRBV5-4
cdr3_aa: ASSHTGGAYGYT

v_call: TRBV19
cdr3_aa: ASSMQRGKSNEQF

v_call: TRBV7-8
cdr3_aa: ASSPHRPGTSGQETQY

v_call: TRBV9
cdr3_aa: ASSTWDRPSVNSPLH

v_call: TRBV30
cdr3_aa: AWSGRQRYNSPLH

v_call: TRBV30
cdr3_aa: AWGSQGPSGAF

v_call: TRBV5-1
cdr3_aa: ASSLGQGNSPLH

v_call: TRBV14
cdr3_aa: ASSQEGRGRSSPLH

v_call: TRBV10-2
cdr3_aa: ASGHGANYGYT

v_call: TRBV12-5
cdr3_aa: ASGLLVERGNIQY

v_call: TRBV15
cdr3_aa: ATSNETGPSNQPQH

v_call: TRBV4-1
cdr3_aa: ASSQVPFAGGNNEQF

v_call: TRBV3-1/TRBV3-2
cdr3_aa: ASSQDKSGWTPDTQY

v_call: TRBV4-3
cdr3_aa: ASSQSRGDYEQY

v_call: TRBV4-3
cdr3_aa: ASSQEYHQRSTDTQY